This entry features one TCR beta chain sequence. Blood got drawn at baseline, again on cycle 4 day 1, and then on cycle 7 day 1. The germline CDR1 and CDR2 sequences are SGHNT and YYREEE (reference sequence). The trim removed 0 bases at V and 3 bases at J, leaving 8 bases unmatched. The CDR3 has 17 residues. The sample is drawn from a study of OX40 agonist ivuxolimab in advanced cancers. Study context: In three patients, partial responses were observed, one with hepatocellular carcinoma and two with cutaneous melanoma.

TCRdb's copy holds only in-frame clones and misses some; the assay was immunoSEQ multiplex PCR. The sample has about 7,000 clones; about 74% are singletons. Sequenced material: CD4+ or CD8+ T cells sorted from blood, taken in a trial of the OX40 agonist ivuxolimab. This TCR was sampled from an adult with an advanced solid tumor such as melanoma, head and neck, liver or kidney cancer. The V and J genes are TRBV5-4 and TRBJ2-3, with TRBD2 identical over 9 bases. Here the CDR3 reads CASSLELAGVGTDTQYF. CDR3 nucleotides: TGTGCCAGCAGCTTGGAATTAGCGGGAGTTGGAACAGATACGCAGTATTTT. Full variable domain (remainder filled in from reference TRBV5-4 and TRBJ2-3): ETGVTQSPTHLIKTRGQQVTLRCSSQSGHNTVSWYQQALGQGPQFIFQYYREEENGRGNFPPRFSGLQFPNYSSELNVNALELDDSALYLCASSLELAGVGTDTQYFGPGTRLTVL.